The sequence of this T cell receptor beta chain was determined in a study of identical twins. Whole-study findings and limits: Memory repertoires lacked the insertion deficit that abundant cord blood beta clonotypes showed. Beta out-of-frame sequences showed weaker excess twin sharing. Zero-insertion analyses were open to partial confounding by invariant MAIT and iNKT cells.

A template switching step contributed a universal primer site, while unique molecular identifiers were present in the cDNA. TCRdb re-derived calls from the 5' RACE reads in MiXCR, one entry per CDR3 protein. The table lists about 210,000 distinct CDR3 sequences, roughly 10% of them singletons. This clonotype appeared once. Its antigen is not identified. The sequencing input was memory (CD45RO+) T cells sorted from blood. This receptor was taken from a woman between 18 and 29 years old in good health.

The CDR3 loop is CASGPAGQTYEQYF. CDR3 coding DNA: TGCGCCAGCGGTCCAGCCGGGCAGACCTACGAGCAGTACTTC. The chain carries TRBV5-1 and TRBJ2-7; D is uncertain. Per the germline V gene, CDR1 is SGHRS and CDR2 is YFSETQ. Trimming removed 7 bases from V and 2 bases from J, with 16 bases in between. The CDR3 consists of 14 residues.